This T cell receptor (delta chain) appears in the sequencing data of a study of gamma-delta chains in newborns, infants, children. Study overall: Microbial exposure reportedly drives polyclonal innate γδ T cell expansion after birth.

This CDR3 is 19 amino acids long. Germline V CDR1 and CDR2: GEAIGNYY, EKD. This clone was counted only a few times. Compared with germline, one end of the junction differs, possibly owing to a read error. This specimen includes other DNA sequences encoding the same CDR3. TCRdb reanalyzed the reads using CATT. This sample carries approximately 1,300 delta-chain clones, about 2.5% of them seen once, and the ten largest clones take over 25%. The sample comprised blood. The clonotype comes from a child in good health. V gene TRDV2 combines with J gene TRDJ1, with 7 bases that match TRDD3. The CDR3 sequence is CACETRRDWGRKYTDKLIF. The CDR3 coding sequence is TGTGCTTGTGAGACGCGCAGAGACTGGGGACGGAAGTACACCGATAAACTCATCTTT.